Each of the 21 T cell receptor beta chains below was sequenced from the same sample in a study of molecular identifiers for immune sequencing clone quantification. One entry per CDR3 protein, called by TCRdb with MiXCR from the PCR reads. The sample has under 800,000 distinct CDR3 sequences, approximately 24% seen once; the top ten hold 0.7% to 0.95%. The sequencing input was naive CD8+ T cells from blood, with Jurkat cell RNA spiked in. Subset given: FACS-sorted CD8+CD4-CCR7+CD45RA+ naive T cells. The receptor set was obtained from a human donor in good health. Some libraries in this study had Jurkat cell RNA spiked in.

Details on this clonotype: A read error may be the cause here, since a much bigger clone is one base away. No conserved phenylalanine or tryptophan ends this CDR3, so it is likely a read error. This chain connects TRBV28 to TRBJ2-7; D unresolved. V shed 3 bases and J shed 3 bases, with 18 bases lying between them. This CDR3 contains 16 residues. Germline V gene sequence: CDR1 MDHEN, CDR2 SYDVKM. The CDR3 coding sequence is TGTGCCAGCAGTTTTGATACTTCGGGTCCTAGCTACGAGCAGTACCTC. Translation gives CASSFDTSGPSYEQYL.

The chain combines TRBV4-3 with TRBJ2-1; D tentatively fits TRBD1 or TRBD2 (5 bases each). The CDR3 is 18 amino acids. The V and J ends lost 0 bases and 2 bases respectively, with 17 bases between them. Per germline, CDR1 LGHNA and CDR2 YSLEER. CDR3 protein: CASSQDAPTGPTYNEQFF. The CDR3 DNA sequence: TGCGCCAGCAGCCAAGATGCACCTACGGGACCCACCTACAATGAGCAGTTCTTC.

This clonotype was seen only once. One end of the junction is discordant with germline, which a read error may explain. V is TRBV7-9 and J is TRBJ2-4; no definite D call. Germline V gene lookup returns CDR1 SEHNR and CDR2 FQNEAQ (reference sequence). The CDR3 extends over 12 amino acids. The CDR3 spells CASNSPGNIQYF. The CDR3 DNA is TGTGCCAGCAACTCTCCTGGGAACATTCAATACTTC.

The chain carries TRBV9 and TRBJ2-3, with D perhaps TRBD1 or TRBD2 (6 bases each). Trimming stripped 3 bases from V and 1 base from J, with 18 bases between. The CDR3 sequence is 17 residues long. The V gene's germline CDR1 is SGDLS and CDR2 YYNGEE. DNA for the CDR3: TGTGCCAGCAGCGCATCTCCGGGGGCGGGTCGCACAGATACGCAGTATTTT. Its protein is CASSASPGAGRTDTQYF.

In this sample, this clonotype turned up many times. The chain joins TRBV28 to TRBJ2-3, with TRBD2 identical over 7 bases. The germline V gene encodes CDR1 MDHEN and CDR2 SYDVKM. The junction had 7 bases not matched to a gene; V was cut back by 10 bases and J by 3 bases. This CDR3 contains 13 residues. This chain's CDR3 is CATSPGGTDTQYF. CDR3 nucleotide sequence: TGTGCCACCAGCCCGGGAGGTACAGATACGCAGTATTTT.

This clonotype was picked up a small number of times. The chain couples TRBV4-3 to TRBJ2-5; 8 nucleotides line up with TRBD2. J was trimmed by 4 bases and V by 0 bases; bases with no gene match: 10. The CDR3 consists of 17 residues. Germline V CDR1 and CDR2: LGHNA, YSLEER. The CDR3 DNA reads TGCGCCAGCAGCCAAGATACGTTAGGGAGCGGGGGAGAGACCCAGTACTTC. This gives the protein CASSQDTLGSGGETQYF.

A word on this clonotype: This clone may be a read error of a much larger clone one base away. This chain uses TRBV5-6 with TRBJ2-7; 8 nucleotides align to TRBD2. The CDR3 has 15 amino acids. Trimming cost V 6 bases and J 2 bases; bases outside gene matches: 10. CDR1 is SGHDT and CDR2 is YYEEEE in the germline V gene. Here the CDR3 reads CASTDQPGGAYEQYF. The CDR3 DNA sequence: TGTGCCAGCACCGACCAACCCGGGGGGGCCTACGAGCAGTACTTC.

This clonotype appeared a few times. The V gene is TRBV30, the J gene TRBJ2-2; D gene uncertain. This CDR3 region has 13 residues. Germline loops: CDR1 GTSNPN, CDR2 SVGIG (reference sequence). V lost 0 bases to trimming and J lost 6 bases, with 8 bases between them. The CDR3 sequence is CAWSVGIPGELFF. Written as DNA, the CDR3 is TGTGCCTGGAGTGTGGGAATCCCCGGGGAGCTGTTTTTT.

This clonotype was seen more than once but under ten times. V gene TRBV13 combines with J gene TRBJ2-2; TRBD2 matches at 9 bases. Germline CDR1 and CDR2: PRHDT and FYEKMQ (reference sequence). The J segment lost 3 bases and the V segment lost 3 bases, leaving 2 bases of the junction unmatched. CDR3 length: 15 residues. CDR3 in amino acids: CASSFSGGYTGELFF. The CDR3 coding sequence is TGTGCCAGCAGCTTTAGCGGGGGATACACCGGGGAGCTGTTTTTT.

In regard to this clonotype: Since no conserved phenylalanine or tryptophan closes the CDR3, a read error is the likely cause. The rearrangement uses TRBV5-1 and TRBJ2-5; 8 bases are a match to TRBD2. Germline CDR1 is SGHRS and CDR2 is YFSETQ. This CDR3 has 15 residues. The CDR3 DNA reads TGCGCCAACAGCTTGTCCCTAGCGGGCGGAGAGACCCAGTACCTC. Its protein product is CANSLSLAGGETQYL.

At least ten counts were recorded for this clonotype. The gene calls are TRBV6-2 or TRBV6-3 and TRBJ2-7; D might be TRBD1 (6 bases). Germline V gene data show CDR1 as MNHEY and CDR2 as SVGEGT. There are 18 residues in the CDR3. The V end was cut by 3 bases, the J end by 5 bases, with 26 bases between. CDR3 in DNA: TGTGCCAGCAGTTATTTGATGGACCCCAGGGGCTATCAGGACGAGCAGTACTTC. This sequence encodes CASSYLMDPRGYQDEQYF.

Notes on this clonotype: This may be a read error, as it is one base from a much larger clone. The genes are TRBV24-1 and TRBJ2-5; D might be TRBD2 (5 bases). Germline CDR1 is KGHDR and CDR2 is SFDVKD. The ends were cut back, 0 bases at V and 9 bases at J, with 13 bases in the middle. This CDR3 region has 14 residues. This CDR3 reads CATSDLGSLEAQYF. DNA for the CDR3: TGTGCCACCAGTGATTTGGGCAGTCTGGAGGCCCAGTACTTC.

This clonotype was counted only a few times. The chain joins TRBV27 to TRBJ1-5; D call uncertain. Trimming removed 6 bases at V and 5 bases at J, with 14 bases between. The CDR3 is made up of 14 amino acids. Germline CDR1 is MNHEY and CDR2 is SMNVEV (reference sequence). The CDR3 sequence: CASSFKGSDQPQHF. In DNA, the CDR3 is TGTGCCAGCAGCTTTAAGGGATCGGATCAGCCCCAGCATTTT.

This clonotype was counted only a few times. The rearrangement links TRBV19 to TRBJ1-3, with 9 nucleotides matching TRBD1. Looked up from germline, CDR1 is LNHDA and CDR2 is SQIVND (reference sequence). CDR3 length equals 16 residues. J lost 0 bases, V lost 2 bases, and 2 bases had no gene match. For the CDR3, the DNA is TGTGCCAGTAGTATAACAGGGGGCCTCTCTGGAAACACCATATATTTT. This sequence encodes CASSITGGLSGNTIYF.

This clonotype turned up a few times. The chain couples TRBV7-9 to TRBJ2-7, with a tentative D call TRBD2 (7 bases). V gave up 4 bases and J gave up 3 bases, with 22 bases separating them. Germline CDR1 SEHNR, CDR2 FQNEAQ (reference sequence). The CDR3 has 17 residues. CDR3 protein: CASSSLGGDSPLYEQYF. Here the CDR3 DNA reads TGTGCCAGCAGCTCCCTAGGGGGGGACTCGCCCCTCTACGAGCAGTACTTC.

This clonotype was detected ten times or more. The rearrangement uses TRBV7-9 and TRBJ1-1; 9 positions match TRBD1. The CDR3 length is 15 residues. The germline gives CDR1 SEHNR, CDR2 FQNEAQ (reference sequence). V dropped 6 bases and J dropped 6; count of bases not matched to a gene: 11. DNA for the CDR3: TGTGCCAGCAGGTCTGGGCCTACAGGGGGCCCTGAAGCTTTCTTT. Translating gives CASRSGPTGGPEAFF.

This clonotype showed up many times. The chain couples TRBV20-1 to TRBJ2-3; D may be TRBD2 (6 bases). V lost 7 bases and J lost 6, with 23 bases in between. Germline V gives CDR1 DFQATT, CDR2 SNEGSKA (reference sequence). The CDR3 extends over 15 amino acids. In DNA, the CDR3 is TGCAGTGTAGCCCGCTCGGGGAGTCGGGGGGATACGCAGTATTTT. Translated: CSVARSGSRGDTQYF.

As regards this clonotype: At one of its ends the junction is not consistent with the germline gene, which may arise from a read error. This chain joins TRBV5-8 and TRBJ2-2, with 7 nucleotides matching TRBD1. Per the germline V gene, CDR1 is SGHTS and CDR2 is YDEGEE. This CDR3 has 14 amino acids. The CDR3, as DNA: TGTGCCAGCAGCTTGAGGACAGGCGCCGGGGAGCTGGTTTTT. This codes for CASSLRTGAGELVF.

This clonotype came up many times. This chain connects TRBV4-3 to TRBJ2-7; the D is unclear. Germline V lookup: CDR1 LGHNA, CDR2 YSLEER. With 5 bases removed from V and 5 bases from J, the gap between germline ends came to 16 bases. The CDR3 length is 14 residues. CDR3 sequence reads: CASSGGLVGDEQYF. CDR3 nucleotide sequence: TGCGCCAGCAGCGGCGGTCTAGTAGGCGACGAGCAGTACTTC.

This clonotype was picked up a small number of times. The chain employs TRBV20-1 and TRBJ2-7, with TRBD1 matching 7 bases. The CDR3 loop spans 13 amino acids. Germline assignment: CDR1 DFQATT and CDR2 SNEGSKA (reference sequence). Trimming took 4 bases from V and 2 from J; bases not matched to a gene: 5. The chain's CDR3 is CSAKQGFAYEQYF. The CDR3 coding sequence is TGCAGTGCTAAACAGGGGTTTGCCTACGAGCAGTACTTC.

This clonotype was seen many times. The chain employs TRBV6-2 or TRBV6-3 and TRBJ2-5, with D possibly being TRBD1 or TRBD2 (5 bases each). V lost 4 bases and J 0 bases, leaving 12 bases between the germline ends. Germline V gene data show CDR1 as MNHEY and CDR2 as SVGEGT. The CDR3 is 15 amino acids. In DNA form, the CDR3 reads TGTGCCAGCAGTTGGTGGGACGGTTACCAAGAGACCCAGTACTTC. Its protein is CASSWWDGYQETQYF.